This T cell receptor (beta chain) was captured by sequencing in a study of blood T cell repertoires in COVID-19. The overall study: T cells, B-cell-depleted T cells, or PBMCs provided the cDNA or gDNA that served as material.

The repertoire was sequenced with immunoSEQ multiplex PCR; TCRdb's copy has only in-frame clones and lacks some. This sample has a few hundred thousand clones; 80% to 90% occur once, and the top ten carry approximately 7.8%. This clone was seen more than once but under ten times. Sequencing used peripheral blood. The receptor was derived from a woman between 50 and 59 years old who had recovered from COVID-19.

DNA of the CDR3: TGTGCCAGCAGCCCCGGGACAGGGGGAGAAAAACTGTTTTTT. This codes for CASSPGTGGEKLFF. The rearrangement joins TRBV7-2 to TRBJ1-4; 11 bases map to TRBD1. The trim removed 5 bases at V and 8 bases at J, leaving 4 bases unmatched. Germline-derived CDR1 and CDR2 are SGHTA and FQGNSA. The CDR3 loop spans 14 amino acids.